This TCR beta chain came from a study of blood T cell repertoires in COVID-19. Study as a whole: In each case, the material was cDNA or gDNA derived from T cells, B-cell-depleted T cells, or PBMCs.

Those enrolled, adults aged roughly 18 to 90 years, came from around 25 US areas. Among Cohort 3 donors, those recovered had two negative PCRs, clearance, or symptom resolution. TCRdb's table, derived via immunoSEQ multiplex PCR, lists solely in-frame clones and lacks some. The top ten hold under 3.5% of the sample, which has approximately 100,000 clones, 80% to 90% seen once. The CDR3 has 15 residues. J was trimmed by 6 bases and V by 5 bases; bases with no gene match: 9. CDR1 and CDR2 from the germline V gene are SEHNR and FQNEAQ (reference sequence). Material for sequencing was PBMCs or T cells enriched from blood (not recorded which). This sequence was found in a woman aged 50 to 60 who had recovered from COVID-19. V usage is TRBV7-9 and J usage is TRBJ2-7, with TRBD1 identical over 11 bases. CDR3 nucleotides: TGTGCCAGCAGCGCAAACTCCGGGACAGGGGGCGAGCAGTACTTC. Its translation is CASSANSGTGGEQYF.